Included here is one T cell receptor beta chain sequence, with context. No antigen is known for it. These data belong to a study of T cell responses to AZD1222 COVID-19 vaccine. Assay used: immunoSEQ multiplex PCR; TCRdb lists only in-frame clones, some missing. The data contain around 140,000 clones, roughly 93% of them seen just once; the ten biggest clones take up around 5.4%. Study outcomes and limitations: Unmutated variant regions reportedly attract nearly half of all spike-specific TCRs.

In germline, CDR1 is SGHKS, CDR2 YYEKEE (reference sequence). V lost 3 bases to trimming and J lost 4 bases; unmatched junction nucleotides: 7. This CDR3 is built from 16 residues. The chain couples TRBV5-5 to TRBJ1-6; the match to TRBD1 covers 7 bases. The source is an adult in good health. Sequencing was performed on peripheral blood, taken on day 0 of AZD1222 vaccination. The DNA for the CDR3 is TGTGCCAGCAGCTCCTTGGTACAGGGGTATAATTCACCCCTCCACTTT. Protein: CASSSLVQGYNSPLHF. The full variable domain, completed using reference TRBV5-5 and TRBJ1-6, is DAGVTQSPTHLIKTRGQQVTLRCSPISGHKSVSWYQQVLGQGPQFIFQYYEKEERGRGNFPDRFSARQFPNYSSELNVNALLLGDSALYLCASSSLVQGYNSPLHFGNGTRLTVT.